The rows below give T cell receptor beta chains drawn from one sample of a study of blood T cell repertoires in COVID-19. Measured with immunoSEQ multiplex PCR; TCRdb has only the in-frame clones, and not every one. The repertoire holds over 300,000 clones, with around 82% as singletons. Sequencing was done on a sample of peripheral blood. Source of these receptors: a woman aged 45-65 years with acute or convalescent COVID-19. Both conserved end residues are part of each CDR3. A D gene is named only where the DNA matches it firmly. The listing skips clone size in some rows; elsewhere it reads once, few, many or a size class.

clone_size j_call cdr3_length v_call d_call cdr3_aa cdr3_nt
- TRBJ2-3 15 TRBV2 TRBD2 CASSESAGDTDTQYF TGTGCCAGCAGTGAATCAGCGGGGGACACAGATACGCAGTATTTT
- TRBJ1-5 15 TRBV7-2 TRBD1 CASSSDRAGNQPQHF TGTGCCAGCAGCTCGGACAGGGCTGGCAATCAGCCCCAGCATTTT
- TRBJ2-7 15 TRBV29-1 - CSALSPRTSTYEQYF TGCAGCGCCCTCTCCCCGCGGACATCGACCTACGAGCAGTACTTC
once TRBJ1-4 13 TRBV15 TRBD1 CATSRYRGEKLFF TGTGCCACCAGCAGGTACAGGGGGGAAAAACTGTTTTTT
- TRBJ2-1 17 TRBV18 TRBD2 CASSRGLADPSYNEQFF TGTGCCAGCTCACGGGGACTAGCGGACCCCTCCTACAATGAGCAGTTCTTC
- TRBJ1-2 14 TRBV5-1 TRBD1 CASSPDRGTYGYTF TGCGCCAGCAGCCCGGACAGGGGGACCTATGGCTACACCTTC
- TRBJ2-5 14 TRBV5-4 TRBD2 CASSSSGGQETQYF TGTGCCAGCAGCTCAAGCGGGGGCCAAGAGACCCAGTACTTC
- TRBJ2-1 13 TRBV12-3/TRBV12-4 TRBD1 CASHNQGDYEQFF TGTGCCAGCCATAATCAGGGGGATTATGAGCAGTTCTTC
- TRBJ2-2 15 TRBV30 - CAGRQTGTEGGELFF TGTGCCGGGCGCCAGACAGGGACGGAGGGCGGGGAGCTGTTTTTT
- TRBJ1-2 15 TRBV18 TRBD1 CASSPRDRANYGYTF TGTGCCAGCTCACCGCGGGACAGGGCGAACTATGGCTACACCTTC
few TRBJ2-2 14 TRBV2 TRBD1 CASRDRTNTGELFF TGTGCCAGCAGGGACAGGACGAACACCGGGGAGCTGTTTTTT
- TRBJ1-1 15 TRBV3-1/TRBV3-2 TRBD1 CASSTLKGANTEAFF TGTGCCAGCAGCACCCTCAAGGGGGCGAACACTGAAGCTTTCTTT
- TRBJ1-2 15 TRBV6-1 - CASSEGPPGIQGYTF TGTGCCAGCAGTGAAGGGCCCCCAGGGATTCAGGGCTACACCTTC
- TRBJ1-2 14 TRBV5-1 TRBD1 CASSLGQGDYGYTF TGCGCCAGCAGCTTGGGACAGGGGGACTATGGCTACACCTTC
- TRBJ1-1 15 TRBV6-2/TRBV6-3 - CASSSPQGGNTEAFF TGTGCCAGCAGTTCTCCTCAGGGAGGGAACACTGAAGCTTTCTTT
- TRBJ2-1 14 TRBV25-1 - CASSDSLGEVEQFF TGTGCCAGCAGTGACTCGCTTGGGGAGGTCGAGCAGTTCTTC
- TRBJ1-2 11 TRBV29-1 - CSVEDRYGYTF TGCAGCGTTGAAGATCGGTATGGCTACACCTTC
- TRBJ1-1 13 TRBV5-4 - CASSFEGFSEAFF TGTGCCAGCAGCTTTGAGGGATTTTCTGAAGCTTTCTTT
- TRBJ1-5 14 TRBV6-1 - CASTQGGMGQPQHF TGTGCCAGCACTCAGGGAGGGATGGGTCAGCCCCAGCATTTT
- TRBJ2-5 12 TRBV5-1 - CASSPGGETQYF TGCGCCAGCAGCCCCGGGGGAGAGACCCAGTACTTC
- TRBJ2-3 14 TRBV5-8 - CASSLGGWTDTQYF TGTGCCAGCAGCTTGGGAGGGTGGACAGATACGCAGTATTTT
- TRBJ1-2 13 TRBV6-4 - CASRDDTNYGYTF TGTGCCAGCAGGGACGACACTAACTATGGCTACACCTTC
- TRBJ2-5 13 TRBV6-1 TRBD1 CASSEVRGETQYF TGTGCCAGCAGTGAAGTCAGGGGGGAGACCCAGTACTTC
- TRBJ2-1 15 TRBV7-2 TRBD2 CASSLVRGGDNEQFF TGTGCCAGCAGCTTAGTCCGCGGGGGGGACAATGAGCAGTTCTTC
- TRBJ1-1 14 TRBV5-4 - CASSLDGGNTEAFF TGTGCCAGCAGCTTGGATGGCGGGAACACTGAAGCTTTCTTT
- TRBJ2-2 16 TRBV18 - CASSPRLDGNTGELFF TGTGCCAGCTCACCGAGACTAGACGGTAACACCGGGGAGCTGTTTTTT
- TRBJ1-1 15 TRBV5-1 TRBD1 CASSWGDRDDTEAFF TGCGCCAGCAGCTGGGGGGACAGGGACGACACTGAAGCTTTCTTT
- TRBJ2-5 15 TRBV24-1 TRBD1 CATSVSYRGQETQYF TGTGCCACCAGTGTCTCCTACAGGGGTCAAGAGACCCAGTACTTC